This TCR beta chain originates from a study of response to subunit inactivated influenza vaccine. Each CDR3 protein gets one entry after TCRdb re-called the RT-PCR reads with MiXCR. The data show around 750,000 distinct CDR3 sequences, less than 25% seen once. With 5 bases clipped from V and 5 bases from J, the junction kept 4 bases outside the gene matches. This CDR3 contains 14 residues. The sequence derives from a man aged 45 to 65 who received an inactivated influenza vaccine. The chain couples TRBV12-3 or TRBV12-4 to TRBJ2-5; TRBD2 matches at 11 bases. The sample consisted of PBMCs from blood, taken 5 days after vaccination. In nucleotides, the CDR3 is TGTGCCAGCAGTATACTAGCGGGAGTGGAGACCCAGTACTTC. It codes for CASSILAGVETQYF.